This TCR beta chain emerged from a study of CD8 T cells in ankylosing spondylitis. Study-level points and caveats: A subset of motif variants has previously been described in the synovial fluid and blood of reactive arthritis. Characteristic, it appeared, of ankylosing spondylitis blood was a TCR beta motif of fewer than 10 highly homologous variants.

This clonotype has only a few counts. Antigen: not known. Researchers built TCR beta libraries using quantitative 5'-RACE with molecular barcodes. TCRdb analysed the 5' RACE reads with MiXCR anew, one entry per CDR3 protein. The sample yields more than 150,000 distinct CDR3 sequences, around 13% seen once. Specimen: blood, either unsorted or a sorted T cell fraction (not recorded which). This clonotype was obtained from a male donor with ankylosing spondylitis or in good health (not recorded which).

The CDR3 spells CASSPELAGIGELFF. The DNA for the CDR3 is TGTGCCAGCAGCCCTGAACTAGCGGGTATCGGGGAGCTGTTTTTT. The chain recombines TRBV27 with TRBJ2-2, with TRBD2 identical over 9 bases. The CDR3 has 15 amino acids. The junction had 9 bases not matched to a gene; V was cut back by 6 bases and J by 7 bases. The germline gives CDR1 MNHEY, CDR2 SMNVEV (reference sequence).